This passage covers 32 T cell receptor beta chains from one sample sequenced in a study of blood T cell repertoires in COVID-19. TCRdb keeps only in-frame clones here, not all; method: immunoSEQ multiplex PCR. Of approximately 190,000 clones in the sample, roughly 80% were seen once. The source material was peripheral blood. Receptor source: a woman aged 35 to 49 with acute or convalescent COVID-19.

The chain links TRBV30 to TRBJ2-7, with no clear D. The CDR3 runs 12 residues. Germline-derived CDR1 and CDR2 are GTSNPN and SVGIG (reference sequence). V was clipped by 2 bases and J by 0 bases, with 5 bases between them. The chain's CDR3 is CAWSYNSYEQYF. The CDR3 DNA sequence: TGTGCCTGGAGTTATAACTCCTACGAGCAGTACTTC. Full variable domain (remainder filled in from reference TRBV30 and TRBJ2-7): SQTIHQWPATLVQPVGSPLSLECTVEGTSNPNLYWYRQAAGRGLQLLFYSVGIGQISSEVPQNLSASRPQDRQFILSSKKLLLSDSGFYLCAWSYNSYEQYFGPGTRLTVT.

This chain uses TRBV27 with TRBJ1-2; no clear D. Germline V gene data show CDR1 as MNHEY and CDR2 as SMNVEV (reference sequence). The CDR3 covers 13 residues. Trimming left V 2 bases short and J 8 bases short, with 12 bases between. CDR3 in DNA: TGTGCCAGCAGTTTACCGAGCTTATACGGCTACACCTTC. Translation: CASSLPSLYGYTF.

The V and J genes are TRBV12-3 or TRBV12-4 and TRBJ1-2; D not certain. The CDR3 has 13 amino acids. V dropped 2 bases and J dropped 4 bases, with 8 bases sitting between them. For the CDR3, the DNA is TGTGCCAGCAGTTTATCAGGCCCCTATGGCTACACCTTC. Protein sequence: CASSLSGPYGYTF.

The chain recombines TRBV30 with TRBJ1-1; no firm D call. V dropped 0 bases and J dropped 4 bases, with 9 bases sitting between them. CDR3 length equals 13 residues. Looked up from germline, CDR1 is GTSNPN and CDR2 is SVGIG (reference sequence). DNA for the CDR3: TGTGCCTGGAGTGTACTCCGGGGCACTGAAGCTTTCTTT. Protein: CAWSVLRGTEAFF.

This rearrangement joins TRBV5-1 to TRBJ1-1; D is uncertain. V dropped 6 bases and J dropped 5 bases, with 14 bases sitting between them. Germline V lookup: CDR1 SGHRS, CDR2 YFSETQ. The CDR3 contains 13 residues. The CDR3 sequence is CASMEGYRTEAFF. In nucleotides, the CDR3 is TGCGCCAGCATGGAGGGATATCGGACTGAAGCTTTCTTT.

This chain links TRBV7-9 with TRBJ2-1; 8 bases fit TRBD2. CDR1 and CDR2 (germline): SEHNR, FQNEAQ (reference sequence). V was clipped by 1 base and J by 7 bases; unmatched bases: 12. The CDR3 has 17 amino acids. Here the CDR3 reads CASSLGGWVAGTNEQFF. The CDR3 nucleotides are TGTGCCAGCAGCTTAGGAGGGTGGGTAGCGGGGACGAATGAGCAGTTCTTC.

The gene calls are TRBV5-1 and TRBJ2-7, with D possibly TRBD1 on 5 matching bases. Trimming removed 4 bases at V and 8 bases at J, with 19 bases between. The CDR3 totals 14 residues. The germline gives CDR1 SGHRS, CDR2 YFSETQ. The DNA for the CDR3 is TGCGCCAGCAGCCCAAACCGTGGACAATTGCAGCAGTACTTC. It yields the protein CASSPNRGQLQQYF.

V and J are TRBV5-6 and TRBJ1-6; D gene ambiguous. Germline V gene lookup returns CDR1 SGHDT and CDR2 YYEEEE. This CDR3 has 14 residues. V was cut by 4 bases and J by 9 bases, with 14 bases left in between. The CDR3 region has the DNA TGTGCCAGCAGCCGGGGTTTCTACGGTTCACCCCTCCACTTT. Translated: CASSRGFYGSPLHF.

V gene TRBV7-8 combines with J gene TRBJ2-7, with TRBD1 matching 10 bases. The CDR3 loop spans 16 amino acids. The J segment lost 8 bases and the V segment lost 4 bases, leaving 14 bases of the junction unmatched. CDR1 and CDR2 (germline): SGHVS, FQNEAQ. The CDR3 here is CASSYGTGEKTSQQYF. The CDR3 DNA sequence: TGTGCCAGCAGCTACGGGACAGGGGAAAAGACTTCGCAGCAGTACTTC. Using reference TRBV7-8 and TRBJ2-7 for the parts outside the CDR3, the full variable domain is GAGVSQSPRYKVAKRGQDVALRCDPISGHVSLFWYQQALGQGPEFLTYFQNEAQLDKSGLPSDRFFAERPEGSVSTLKIQRTQQEDSAVYLCASSYGTGEKTSQQYFGPGTRLTVT.

For the CDR3, the DNA is TGTGCCACCAGCTTTTCCGGGACAGGGGTTTCTTACGAGCAGTACTTC. It yields the protein CATSFSGTGVSYEQYF. The V call is TRBV15, the J call TRBJ2-7; TRBD1 aligns across 10 bases. The V and J ends lost 5 bases and 4 bases, in that order; junction bases with no gene match: 11. The V gene's germline CDR1 is LNHNV and CDR2 YYDKDF (reference sequence). CDR3 size: 16 residues.

The chain carries TRBV18 and TRBJ2-7; weak D call: TRBD1 (6 bases). This CDR3 region has 14 residues. Trimming shortened V by 3 bases and J by 5 bases, and 14 bases separated the two germline ends. Germline V lookup: CDR1 KGHSH, CDR2 LQKENI. CDR3 amino acids: CASSPEQGLHEQYF. DNA of the CDR3: TGTGCCAGCTCACCTGAACAGGGTCTCCACGAGCAGTACTTC. Full variable domain (remainder filled in from reference TRBV18 and TRBJ2-7): NAGVMQNPRHLVRRRGQEARLRCSPMKGHSHVYWYRQLPEEGLKFMVYLQKENIIDESGMPKERFSAEFPKEGPSILRIQQVVRGDSAAYFCASSPEQGLHEQYFGPGTRLTVT.

This sequence joins TRBV18 and TRBJ1-1; D unresolved. Between the trimmed V and J ends, which lost 4 bases and 6 bases, there was a span of 9 bases. CDR1 and CDR2 (germline): KGHSH, LQKENI. This CDR3 spans 12 amino acids. CDR3 sequence reads: CASSRQVPEAFF. Written as DNA, the CDR3 is TGTGCCAGCTCACGTCAGGTCCCTGAAGCTTTCTTT.

This chain links TRBV6-5 with TRBJ2-2; 7 nucleotides line up with TRBD2. The CDR3 has 15 amino acids. The J segment lost 5 bases and the V segment lost 7 bases, leaving 10 bases of the junction unmatched. Germline loops: CDR1 MNHEY, CDR2 SVGAGI. The DNA of the CDR3 is TGTGCCAGCACCCCAGGACTAGTCGGAACCGGGGAGCTGTTTTTT. Amino acids: CASTPGLVGTGELFF.

This clone is medium-sized by share. The sample has other DNA sequences that encode this CDR3 too. The rearrangement joins TRBV19 to TRBJ1-1, with D maybe TRBD1 (6 bases). V shed 3 bases and J shed 0 bases, with 8 bases lying between them. This CDR3 comprises 14 residues. Germline-derived CDR1 and CDR2 are LNHDA and SQIVND (reference sequence). This CDR3 reads CASSIGQLNTEAFF. In DNA, the CDR3 is TGTGCCAGTAGTATCGGACAGCTGAACACTGAAGCTTTCTTT.

The rearrangement links TRBV11-3 to TRBJ2-6; D is possibly TRBD1 (5 bases). Germline values: CDR1 SGHNT, CDR2 YENEEA. The CDR3 sequence is 15 residues long. Trimming shortened V by 3 bases and J by 4 bases, and 10 bases separated the two germline ends. The CDR3: CASSLAGNGANVLTF. The CDR3 DNA sequence: TGTGCCAGCAGCTTGGCAGGGAACGGGGCCAACGTCCTGACTTTC.

V gene TRBV7-8 combines with J gene TRBJ1-1, with D tentatively TRBD1 (6 bases). V dropped 3 bases and J dropped 3 bases, with 11 bases sitting between them. The germline gives CDR1 SGHVS, CDR2 FQNEAQ. The CDR3 sequence is 14 residues long. The CDR3 nucleotides are TGTGCCAGCAGCTTTACAGGGACCGACACTGAAGCTTTCTTT. This gives the protein CASSFTGTDTEAFF.

This clone was recorded only once. V is TRBV6-5 and J is TRBJ1-2; TRBD1 matches 8 bases. This CDR3 contains 15 residues. CDR1 and CDR2 from the germline V gene are MNHEY and SVGAGI. With V trimmed by 5 bases and J by 4 bases, 9 bases remained unmatched. The CDR3 DNA reads as TGTGCCAGCAGTACGGACAGGGTCGGTTTCTATGGCTACACCTTC. Protein: CASSTDRVGFYGYTF.

CDR3 coding DNA: TGTGCCAGTAGTACTCTAGCCGGACTAGTAGGCGATGAGCAGTTCTTC. It yields the protein CASSTLAGLVGDEQFF. V usage is TRBV19 and J usage is TRBJ2-1, with 7 nucleotides matching TRBD2. This CDR3 region has 16 residues. Germline CDR1 LNHDA, CDR2 SQIVND (reference sequence). V shed 4 bases and J 8 bases; nucleotides not matched to a gene: 14.

The rearrangement joins TRBV28 to TRBJ2-7; unclear D gene. Germline V gene data show CDR1 as MDHEN and CDR2 as SYDVKM. The CDR3 spans 18 residues. The V gene lost 1 base and the J gene lost 1 base, with 20 bases spanning the gap. The CDR3 protein is CASSLSFLGASISYEQYF. As DNA, the CDR3 is TGTGCCAGCAGTTTATCCTTTCTTGGAGCGTCGATATCCTACGAGCAGTACTTC.

This clone was counted between two and nine times. This chain links TRBV28 with TRBJ1-1; TRBD1 matches at 9 bases. The CDR3 runs to 17 residues. V dropped 3 bases and J dropped 7; count of bases not matched to a gene: 15. CDR1 MDHEN and CDR2 SYDVKM come from the germline V gene. As DNA, the CDR3 is TGTGCCAGCAGTTTTCCCCGGGACAGGGCTTCTAACGGTGAAGCTTTCTTT. Translating gives CASSFPRDRASNGEAFF.

This chain links TRBV9 with TRBJ2-5; D is possibly TRBD2 (5 bases). The germline V gene encodes CDR1 SGDLS and CDR2 YYNGEE. V shed 0 bases and J shed 5 bases, with 11 bases lying between them. The CDR3 spans 14 residues. The CDR3 nucleotides are TGTGCCAGCAGCGTAGGGACGGGATGGGAGACCCAGTACTTC. Translation: CASSVGTGWETQYF.

This chain connects TRBV5-6 to TRBJ1-6, with unresolved D. The germline V gene encodes CDR1 SGHDT and CDR2 YYEEEE. The CDR3 is made up of 19 amino acids. Trimming stripped 0 bases from V and 0 bases from J, with 16 bases between. CDR3 protein: CASSLGGLTASSYNSPLHF. As DNA, the CDR3 is TGTGCCAGCAGCTTGGGCGGATTGACCGCAAGCTCCTATAATTCACCCCTCCACTTT.

The chain uses TRBV6-5 and TRBJ2-3; D uncertain. Deletions cut 3 bases from V and 1 base from J, with 5 bases between. The CDR3 contains 13 residues. Germline-derived CDR1 and CDR2 are MNHEY and SVGAGI. CDR3 DNA: TGTGCCAGCAGTTATACAGGCACAGATACGCAGTATTTT. Protein sequence: CASSYTGTDTQYF.

V usage is TRBV5-8 and J usage is TRBJ1-2; no clear D gene. Germline V gene sequence: CDR1 SGHTS, CDR2 YDEGEE. Trimming took 9 bases from V and 4 from J, leaving 16 bases between them. CDR3 length: 13 amino acids. CDR3 nucleotides: TGTGCCACCTGGAGAACGGGGATCTATGGCTACACCTTC. It yields the protein CATWRTGIYGYTF.

This chain joins TRBV5-1 and TRBJ1-1; D gene uncertain. This CDR3 region has 14 residues. The germline gives CDR1 SGHRS, CDR2 YFSETQ. With 4 bases removed from V and 4 bases from J, the gap between germline ends came to 14 bases. Here the CDR3 DNA reads TGCGCCAGCAGCCCCGACATATATGTCACTGAAGCTTTCTTT. Protein: CASSPDIYVTEAFF.

The J gene is TRBJ2-1, the V gene TRBV3-1 (or the pseudogene TRBV3-2); possibly TRBD1 for D (6 bases). V was pared by 4 bases and J by 4 bases, with 8 bases between. The CDR3 is made up of 13 amino acids. Germline-derived CDR1 and CDR2 are LGHDT and YNNKEL (reference sequence). In nucleotides, the CDR3 is TGTGCCAGCAGCCGGCAGGGGTACAATGAGCAGTTCTTC. Amino acids: CASSRQGYNEQFF.

Only a few counts were recorded for this clone. The chain is built from TRBV3-1 (or the pseudogene TRBV3-2) and TRBJ2-7; 9 bases match TRBD2. CDR1 LGHDT and CDR2 YNNKEL come from the germline V gene (reference sequence). The CDR3 has 19 amino acids. V lost 0 bases and J lost 2; bases outside the gene matches: 14. This CDR3 reads CASSQDPAIAGVFAYEQYF. The CDR3 bases are TGTGCCAGCAGCCAAGACCCAGCTATAGCGGGAGTTTTTGCCTACGAGCAGTACTTC.

The V and J genes are TRBV7-2 and TRBJ2-3; maybe TRBD2 (6 bases). This CDR3 has 13 residues. V gave up 4 bases and J gave up 5 bases, with 10 bases separating them. Germline-derived CDR1 and CDR2 are SGHTA and FQGNSA. The CDR3 protein is CASSSSAGDTQYF. Written as DNA, the CDR3 is TGTGCCAGCAGCTCCTCAGCGGGAGATACGCAGTATTTT.

The chain links TRBV7-9 to TRBJ2-3; D unresolved. The germline V and J ends were trimmed by 4 bases and 2 bases, with 10 bases remaining between them. Germline V lookup: CDR1 SEHNR, CDR2 FQNEAQ (reference sequence). This CDR3 has 14 amino acids. The CDR3 loop is CASSSPESTDTQYF. For the CDR3, the DNA is TGTGCCAGCAGCTCCCCGGAGTCCACAGATACGCAGTATTTT. Combining the CDR3 with reference TRBV7-9 and TRBJ2-3 gives the whole variable domain DTGVSQNPRHKITKRGQNVTFRCDPISEHNRLYWYRQTLGQGPEFLTYFQNEAQLEKSRLLSDRFSAERPKGSFSTLEIQRTEQGDSAMYLCASSSPESTDTQYFGPGTRLTVL.

This chain connects TRBV2 to TRBJ2-5, with 12 bases lining up with TRBD2. There are 16 residues in the CDR3. The J segment lost 0 bases and the V segment lost 6 bases, leaving 5 bases of the junction unmatched. Per the germline V gene, CDR1 is SNHLY and CDR2 is FYNNEI. The CDR3 loop reads CASRVTSGGYQETQYF. DNA of the CDR3: TGTGCCAGCAGGGTAACTAGCGGGGGGTACCAAGAGACCCAGTACTTC.

V is TRBV7-9 and J is TRBJ2-1; D perhaps matches TRBD1 (6 bases). CDR1 and CDR2 (germline): SEHNR, FQNEAQ (reference sequence). The CDR3 is made up of 15 amino acids. The V gene lost 3 bases and the J gene lost 8 bases, with 17 bases spanning the gap. The CDR3: CASSLGDRSGYEQFF. CDR3 coding DNA: TGTGCCAGCAGCTTGGGCGACAGGTCCGGGTATGAGCAGTTCTTC.

The rearrangement links TRBV5-4 to TRBJ2-1; perhaps TRBD2 as D (6 bases). Germline loops: CDR1 SGHNT, CDR2 YYREEE (reference sequence). Trimming pared 3 bases from V and 1 base from J, leaving 11 bases between. The CDR3 sequence is 15 residues long. CDR3 coding DNA: TGTGCCAGCAGCTCTGGGACTGTTTCCTACAATGAGCAGTTCTTC. Translating gives CASSSGTVSYNEQFF.